This T cell receptor beta chain was captured by sequencing in a study of control samples from healthy donors and cancer patients. Germline loops: CDR1 LNHDA, CDR2 SQIVND (reference sequence). Trimming at V came to 5 bases and at J to 0 bases, leaving 13 bases not matched to a gene. The CDR3 has 18 residues. Profiling relied on immunoSEQ multiplex PCR, and the TCRdb table lists in-frame clones only, not all of them. The sample holds about 220,000 clones, about 94% seen once. This sequence originates from a man between 45 and 60 years old in good health. The chain links TRBV19 to TRBJ2-1; 7 bases agree with TRBD2. Specimen: blood. The DNA of the CDR3 is TGTGCCAGTAGTTTGAGCGGGGCTGCTATAAGCTCCTACAATGAGCAGTTCTTC. Protein sequence: CASSLSGAAISSYNEQFF.